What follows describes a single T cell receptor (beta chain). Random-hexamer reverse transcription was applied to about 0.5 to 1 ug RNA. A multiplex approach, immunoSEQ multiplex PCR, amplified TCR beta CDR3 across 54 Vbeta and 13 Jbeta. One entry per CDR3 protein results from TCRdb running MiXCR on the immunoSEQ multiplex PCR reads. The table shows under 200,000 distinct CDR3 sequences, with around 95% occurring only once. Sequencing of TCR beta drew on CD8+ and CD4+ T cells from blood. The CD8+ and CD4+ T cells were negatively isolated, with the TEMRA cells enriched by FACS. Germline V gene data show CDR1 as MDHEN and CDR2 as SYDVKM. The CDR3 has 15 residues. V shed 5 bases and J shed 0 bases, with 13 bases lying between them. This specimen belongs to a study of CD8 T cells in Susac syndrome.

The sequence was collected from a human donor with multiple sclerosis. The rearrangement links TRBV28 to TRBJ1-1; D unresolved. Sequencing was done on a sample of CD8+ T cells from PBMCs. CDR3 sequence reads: CASSLRSYLNTEAFF. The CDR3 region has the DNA TGTGCCAGCAGTCTCAGAAGTTACCTGAACACTGAAGCTTTCTTT.